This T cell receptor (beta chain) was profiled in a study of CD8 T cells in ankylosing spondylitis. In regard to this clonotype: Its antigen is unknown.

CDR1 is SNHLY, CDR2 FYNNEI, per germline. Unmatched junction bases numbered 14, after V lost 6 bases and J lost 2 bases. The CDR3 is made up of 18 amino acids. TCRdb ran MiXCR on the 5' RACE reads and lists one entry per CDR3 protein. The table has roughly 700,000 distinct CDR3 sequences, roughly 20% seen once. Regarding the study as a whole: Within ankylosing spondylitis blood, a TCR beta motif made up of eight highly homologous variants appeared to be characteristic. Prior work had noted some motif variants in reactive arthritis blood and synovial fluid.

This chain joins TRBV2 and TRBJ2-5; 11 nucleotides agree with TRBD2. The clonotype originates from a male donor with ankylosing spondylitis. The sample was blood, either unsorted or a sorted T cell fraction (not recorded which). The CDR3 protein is CASRVVAGGTSGQETQYF. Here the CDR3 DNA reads TGTGCCAGCAGGGTTGTGGCAGGGGGGACTAGCGGACAAGAGACCCAGTACTTC.